These T cell receptor beta chains were read from a single sample in a study of cytotoxic CD8 clonotypes in ibrutinib-treated CLL. The method was immunoSEQ multiplex PCR; TCRdb's version includes in-frame clones alone and lacks a portion of them. Counted here are a few hundred thousand clones, 70% occurring once; the ten biggest clones make up over 15%. Source: PBMCs, taken after 24 months of ibrutinib treatment. Receptor source: a human donor with chronic lymphocytic leukemia. CDR3s include the opening cysteine and the closing phenylalanine or tryptophan. A D gene is named only where the DNA matches it firmly. Clone size is not always given. Where it is, it says once, few, many or a class for expanded clones.

>TRBJ1-1|TRBV9|NA|NA
TGTGCCAGCAGCGTAGCTAACTCACCGAACACTGAAGCTTTCTTT
CASSVANSPNTEAFF
>TRBJ2-5|TRBV28|NA|NA
TGTGCCATCTCCATTTCTGAGACCCAGTACTTC
CAISISETQYF
>TRBJ2-7|TRBV6-6|NA|NA
TGTGCCAGCAGTTACAAGGGGCACGAATACGAGCAGTACTTC
CASSYKGHEYEQYF
>TRBJ2-7|TRBV27|NA|once
TGTGCCAGCAGTTCCCGACAGAAGGCAGGGTACGAGCAGTACTTC
CASSSRQKAGYEQYF
>TRBJ2-7|TRBV19|TRBD2|once
TGTGCCAGTAGTTCCACCGGGACTAGTCTCTACGAGCAGTACTTC
CASSSTGTSLYEQYF
>TRBJ2-5|TRBV7-8|NA|NA
TGTGCCAGCAGCCGGGACCAAGAGACCCAGTACTTC
CASSRDQETQYF
>TRBJ2-7|TRBV15|TRBD2|NA
TGTGCCACCAGCAGAGATTTGGTGAGAAGCGGGAGACTAACCTACGAGCAGTACTTC
CATSRDLVRSGRLTYEQYF
>TRBJ1-2|TRBV2|TRBD1|NA
TGTGCCAGCATCTGGCAGGGGGTTGGCTACACCTTC
CASIWQGVGYTF
>TRBJ2-2|TRBV7-3|TRBD1|NA
TGTGCCAGCAGCATCACAGGGGGCGACGGCGGGGAGCTGTTTTTT
CASSITGGDGGELFF
>TRBJ1-2|TRBV30|NA|NA
TGTGCCTGGAGTTGGGGGGGTGGCTACACCTTC
CAWSWGGGYTF
>TRBJ1-1|TRBV20-1|NA|many
TGCAGTGCTACCCAGAGTGAAGCTTTCTTT
CSATQSEAFF
>TRBJ1-2|TRBV4-3|NA|NA
TGCGCCAGCAGCCAAGATCATACCGGGATTGGTGGCTACACCTTC
CASSQDHTGIGGYTF
>TRBJ2-7|TRBV27|TRBD1|few
TGTGCCAGCATAAGGACAGGGGGCACGAACGAGCAGTACTTC
CASIRTGGTNEQYF
>TRBJ2-5|TRBV9|TRBD2|once
TGTGCCAGCAGCGTAGCCCTAGCGGGGCAAGAGACCCAGTACTTC
CASSVALAGQETQYF
>TRBJ2-7|TRBV19|NA|NA
TGTGCCAGTGGTTCGAACTCCTACGAGCAGTACTTC
CASGSNSYEQYF
>TRBJ2-2|TRBV27|TRBD1|few
TGTGCCAGCAGGCGGGACAGGGGGTCCGGGGAGCTGTTTTTT
CASRRDRGSGELFF
>TRBJ2-7|TRBV13|TRBD1|NA
TGTGCCAGCAGTAACACGGGACAGCACTACGAGCAGTACTTC
CASSNTGQHYEQYF
>TRBJ2-7|TRBV27|TRBD1|once
TGTGCCAGCAGTTTATCGACGGGGGTCGGCGGACAGGGCCACGAGCAGTACTTC
CASSLSTGVGGQGHEQYF
>TRBJ2-1|TRBV28|NA|NA
TGTGCCAGCAGCCGTCAGGTAGCTACGAATGAGCAGTTCTTC
CASSRQVATNEQFF
>TRBJ2-3|TRBV4-3|TRBD2|NA
TGCGCCAGCAGCGAAGGACTAGCGAGGATAGGTAGCACAGATACGCAGTATTTT
CASSEGLARIGSTDTQYF
>TRBJ2-1|TRBV20-1|NA|NA
TGCAGTGCTAGGCAGGGGAATGAGCAGTTCTTC
CSARQGNEQFF
>TRBJ2-1|TRBV9|TRBD2|few
TGTGCCAGCAGCCCTAGCGGGAGCTCCTACAATGAGCAGTTCTTC
CASSPSGSSYNEQFF
>TRBJ2-1|TRBV9|TRBD2|NA
TGTGCCAGCAGCGTAGCCGGGACTAGCGGCTACAATGAGCAGTTCTTC
CASSVAGTSGYNEQFF
>TRBJ2-7|TRBV29-1|NA|NA
TGCAGCGTTCCCGGGACGGCTGCCTACGAGCAGTACTTC
CSVPGTAAYEQYF
>TRBJ2-7|TRBV19|NA|once
TGTGCCAGTAGCACAGACAGAGGACACGAGCAGTACTTC
CASSTDRGHEQYF
>TRBJ2-3|TRBV9|TRBD2|NA
TGTGCCAGCAGCGTTTTCTCTAGCGGTAAAGATACGCAGTATTTT
CASSVFSSGKDTQYF
>TRBJ1-5|TRBV19|TRBD1|NA
TGTGCCAGTCAACCGGGACAGGGTTTTGGTCAGCCCCAGCATTTT
CASQPGQGFGQPQHF
>TRBJ2-7|TRBV5-1|NA|NA
TGCGCCAGCAGCCCCAGGGACATATCCTACGAGCAGTACTTC
CASSPRDISYEQYF
>TRBJ2-7|TRBV2|TRBD1|NA
TGTGCCAGCAGTCCCAGACAGGGAAACTACGAGCAGTACTTC
CASSPRQGNYEQYF
>TRBJ2-1|TRBV9|NA|few
TGTGCCAGCAGCCCCCTGGGAGAGAGTTACAATGAGCAGTTCTTC
CASSPLGESYNEQFF
>TRBJ2-1|TRBV27|NA|NA
TGTGCCAGCAGTTTATCGTCGAGGGCCCGGGATGAGCAGTTCTTC
CASSLSSRARDEQFF
>TRBJ1-5|TRBV7-9|NA|NA
TGTGCCAGCAGCCGTGGACAGCCGGGGGATCAGCCCCAGCATTTT
CASSRGQPGDQPQHF
>TRBJ2-1|TRBV11-3|TRBD2|once
TGTGCCAGCAGCTCGACTAGCGGGATGGGCGATGAGCAGTTCTTC
CASSSTSGMGDEQFF
>TRBJ2-3|TRBV7-8|TRBD1|NA
TGTGCCAGCAGGATATGGACAGGGAGCACAGATACGCAGTATTTT
CASRIWTGSTDTQYF
>TRBJ1-5|TRBV28|NA|NA
TGTGCCAGCAGGCCGGGAACCACCAGGCCCCAGCATTTT
CASRPGTTRPQHF
>TRBJ2-7|TRBV14|NA|NA
TGTGCCAGCAGCCAGGGGTCGAGGGAGCAGTACTTC
CASSQGSREQYF
>TRBJ2-7|TRBV18|TRBD2|once
TGTGCCAGCTCACCTGGGACTAATGACTACGAGCAGTACTTC
CASSPGTNDYEQYF
>TRBJ2-7|TRBV14|TRBD2|few
TGTGCCAGCAGCAAGGGACTAGCGGGATGGGGTGAGCAGTACTTC
CASSKGLAGWGEQYF
>TRBJ2-3|TRBV27|TRBD2|NA
TGTGCCAGCAGTTCCCTAGCGGGAGTATCCAGCACAGATACGCAGTATTTT
CASSSLAGVSSTDTQYF
>TRBJ2-3|TRBV30|TRBD2|NA
TGTGCCAGAGATACTAGCGGGAATACAGATACGCAGTATTTT
CARDTSGNTDTQYF
>TRBJ2-1|TRBV28|NA|NA
TGTGCCAGCAGCCCGGACAGTCCAAGCTCCTACAATGAGCAGTTCTTC
CASSPDSPSSYNEQFF
>TRBJ2-5|TRBV5-1|NA|once
TGCGCCAGCAGCTATGGACAGAAAGAGACCCAGTACTTC
CASSYGQKETQYF
>TRBJ1-1|TRBV6-5|TRBD1|NA
TGTGCCAGCAGTTCGACAGGGTCTGAAGCTTTCTTT
CASSSTGSEAFF
>TRBJ2-7|TRBV7-2|NA|NA
TGTGCCAGCAGCTTCGAAGTAAGGAGTTGGGGCGAGCAGTACTTC
CASSFEVRSWGEQYF
>TRBJ2-3|TRBV5-1|NA|NA
TGCGCCAGCAGCTTGGACACTGGAGCATCGGATACGCAGTATTTT
CASSLDTGASDTQYF
>TRBJ2-7|TRBV19|NA|NA
TGTGCCAGTAGTCTTACAGTGACCAGCTCCTACGAGCAGTACTTC
CASSLTVTSSYEQYF
>TRBJ2-5|TRBV4-2|NA|NA
TGTGCCAGCAGCCAAGGGGAGGGGGCATTAGAGACCCAGTACTTC
CASSQGEGALETQYF
>TRBJ2-1|TRBV9|NA|NA
TGTGCCAGCAGCGGGGATGAGCAGTTCTTC
CASSGDEQFF
>TRBJ1-1|TRBV12-5|TRBD1|NA
TGTGCTAGTGGTGGGAGTCGACAGGGAACGAACACTGAAGCTTTCTTT
CASGGSRQGTNTEAFF